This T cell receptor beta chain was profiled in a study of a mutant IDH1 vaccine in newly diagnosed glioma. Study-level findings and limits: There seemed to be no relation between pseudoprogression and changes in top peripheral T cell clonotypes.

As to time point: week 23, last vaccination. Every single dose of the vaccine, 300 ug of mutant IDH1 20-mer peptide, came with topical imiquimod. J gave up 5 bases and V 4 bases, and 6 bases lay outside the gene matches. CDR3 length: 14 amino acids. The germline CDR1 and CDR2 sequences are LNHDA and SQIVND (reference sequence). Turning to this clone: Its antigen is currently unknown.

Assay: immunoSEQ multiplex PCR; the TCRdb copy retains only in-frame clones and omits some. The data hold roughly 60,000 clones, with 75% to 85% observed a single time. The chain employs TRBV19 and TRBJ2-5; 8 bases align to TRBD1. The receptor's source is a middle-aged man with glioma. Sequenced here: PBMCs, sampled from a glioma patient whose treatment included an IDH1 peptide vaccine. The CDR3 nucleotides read TGTGCCAGTAGTACGCCGTCAGGGGGCGAGACCCAGTACTTC. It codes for CASSTPSGGETQYF.